This T cell receptor (beta chain) was captured by sequencing in a study of CD8+ T cells in alopecia areata. Looking at the study overall: The drug, oral tofacitinib, was given to treated patients at 5 to 10 mg twice daily. Study results and limitations: Scalp data also include sequences from resident alphabeta T cells of normal skin.

As concerns this clone: Its antigen is unknown.

Alopecia areata patients had lesional scalp punch biopsies and peripheral blood taken from them. Germline assignment: CDR1 LGHNA and CDR2 YSLEER. This CDR3 has 13 residues. V lost 1 base and J lost 8, with 8 bases in between. Once RNA had been extracted, it was reverse transcribed into cDNA to act as the sequencing template. Measured with immunoSEQ multiplex PCR; TCRdb has only the in-frame clones, and not every one. The sample has 20,000 or so clones, 60% to 80% seen once; the top ten hold approximately 6.1%. Sequencing was performed on skin, taken at week 0. V is TRBV4-3 and J is TRBJ1-4, with unresolved D. The sequence derives from a human donor with alopecia areata. CDR3: CASSQVIMEKLFF. CDR3 in DNA: TGCGCCAGCAGCCAAGTAATTATGGAAAAACTGTTTTTT.